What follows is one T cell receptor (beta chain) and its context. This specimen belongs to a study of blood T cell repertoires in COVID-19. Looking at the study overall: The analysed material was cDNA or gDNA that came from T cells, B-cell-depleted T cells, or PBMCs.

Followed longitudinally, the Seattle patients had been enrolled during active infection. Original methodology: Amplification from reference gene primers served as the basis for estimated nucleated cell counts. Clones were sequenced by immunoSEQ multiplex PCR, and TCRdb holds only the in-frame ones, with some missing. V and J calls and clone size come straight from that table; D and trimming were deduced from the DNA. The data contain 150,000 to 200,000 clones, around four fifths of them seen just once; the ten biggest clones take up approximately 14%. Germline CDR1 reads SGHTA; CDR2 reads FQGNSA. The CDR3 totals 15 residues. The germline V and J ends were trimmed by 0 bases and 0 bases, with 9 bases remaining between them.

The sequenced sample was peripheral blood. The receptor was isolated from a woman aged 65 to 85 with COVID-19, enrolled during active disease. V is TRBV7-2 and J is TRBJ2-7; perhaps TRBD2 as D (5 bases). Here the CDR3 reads CASSLAAGLSYEQYF. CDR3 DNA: TGTGCCAGCAGCTTAGCGGCGGGCCTCTCCTACGAGCAGTACTTC.